This T cell receptor (beta chain) came from a study of early T cells in non-severe SARS-CoV-2 infection. MiXCR, applied by TCRdb to the 5' RACE reads, yields one record per CDR3 protein. The sample shows about 27,000 distinct CDR3 sequences, 5% to 6.5% of them seen only once. The CDR3 totals 12 residues. V lost 0 bases and J 8 bases, leaving 8 bases between the germline ends. Germline assignment: CDR1 SGHRS and CDR2 YFSETQ. This clonotype showed up many times. The sequenced sample was whole blood. The TCR originated in an adult who was a healthcare worker with PCR-confirmed SARS-CoV-2 infection or an uninfected control (not recorded which). The chain recombines TRBV5-1 with TRBJ1-1; weak D call: TRBD1 (6 bases). The CDR3: CASSLAGHEAFF. CDR3 coding DNA: TGCGCCAGCAGCTTGGCGGGACACGAAGCTTTCTTT.